These 12 T cell receptor beta chains came from one sample sequenced in a study of cytomegalovirus exposure and HLA in healthy donors (dated by TCRdb to 2015 to 2018). The library was generated by the immunoSEQ multiplex PCR assay. A mixture of 60 forward primers for TCR Vbeta segments and 13 reverse primers for TCR Jbeta segments was used in the multiplex PCR. TCRdb took this table from immuneACCESS and kept in-frame rearrangements with V and J called. Such tables lack part of the clones; where checked against another copy, unresolved V genes explain under half of the gap, and the rest is unexplained. The sample has 90,000 to 100,000 clones on record, 9.4% of them singletons. The ten most abundant clones make up 5.1% of the sample. The specimen sequenced was PBMCs. These TCRs come from a man aged 50-59 years in good health and CMV-seropositive.

CDR3: CASSRTAGQSSYEQYF. The CDR3 nucleotides are TGTGCCAGCAGCCGAACAGCTGGACAGAGCTCCTACGAGCAGTACTTC. The V and J genes are TRBV7-2 and TRBJ2-7; D may be TRBD1 (6 bases). This CDR3 comprises 16 residues. Between the trimmed V and J ends, which lost 5 bases and 0 bases, there was a span of 17 bases. In germline, CDR1 is SGHTA, CDR2 FQGNSA. The full variable domain, rest sourced from reference TRBV7-2 and TRBJ2-7, is GAGVSQSPSNKVTEKGKDVELRCDPISGHTALYWYRQSLGQGLEFLIYFQGNSAPDKSGLPSDRFSAERTGGSVSTLTIQRTQQEDSAVYLCASSRTAGQSSYEQYFGPGTRLTVT.

Only a few counts were recorded for this clone. The genes are TRBV5-4 and TRBJ2-2; TRBD2 matches 10 bases. This CDR3 is 14 amino acids long. CDR1 is SGHNT and CDR2 is YYREEE in the germline V gene (reference sequence). The junction had 1 base not matched to a gene; V was cut back by 2 bases and J by 6 bases. The CDR3 sequence: CASSFSGRPGELFF. The CDR3 bases are TGTGCCAGCAGCTTTAGCGGGAGGCCCGGGGAGCTGTTTTTT.

The sample holds a few counts of this clone. CDR3 in amino acids: CASSLVEGTDTQYF. CDR3 sequence (DNA): TGCGCCAGCAGCTTGGTAGAGGGTACAGATACGCAGTATTTT. The rearrangement uses TRBV5-1 and TRBJ2-3; D is perhaps TRBD2 (5 bases). Between the trimmed V and J ends, which lost 0 bases and 3 bases, there was a span of 8 bases. Looked up from germline, CDR1 is SGHRS and CDR2 is YFSETQ. This CDR3 is built from 14 residues.

In this sample, this clone turned up a few times. This chain joins TRBV7-6 and TRBJ1-5; 8 nucleotides match TRBD1. The CDR3 has 14 amino acids. The germline V gene encodes CDR1 SGHVS and CDR2 FNYEAQ. The V and J ends lost 5 bases and 5 bases, in that order; junction bases with no gene match: 5. The CDR3 DNA sequence: TGTGCCAGCAGCCTCCAGACAGGGGATCAGCCCCAGCATTTT. This encodes CASSLQTGDQPQHF.

The rearrangement joins TRBV19 to TRBJ2-3, with 12 bases aligning to TRBD2. The CDR3 contains 14 residues. V trimming: 6 bases; J trimming: 5 bases; junction bases outside the gene matches: 3. Germline values: CDR1 LNHDA, CDR2 SQIVND (reference sequence). CDR3 protein: CASRTSGSLDTQYF. CDR3 in DNA: TGTGCCAGTAGGACTAGCGGGAGTTTAGATACGCAGTATTTT.

This clone was seen ten or more times. The CDR3, as DNA: TGCGCCAGCAGCCAAGATGCGGGAGCGAACTACAATGAGCAGTTCTTC. Translation: CASSQDAGANYNEQFF. The chain recombines TRBV4-1 with TRBJ2-1; 7 nucleotides line up with TRBD2. The CDR3 sequence is 16 residues long. The germline CDR1 and CDR2 sequences are MGHRA and YSYEKL. Losses at the gene ends were 0 bases for V and 3 bases for J; bases not matched to a gene: 5.

This clone showed up just a few times. Other DNA sequences in this specimen translate into the identical CDR3. The rearrangement joins TRBV19 to TRBJ2-7; D gene unclear. V lost 0 bases and J lost 0, with 3 bases in between. Germline V gives CDR1 LNHDA, CDR2 SQIVND (reference sequence). CDR3 length: 13 amino acids. CDR3 bases: TGTGCCAGTAGTATAGAACTCTCCTACGAGCAGTACTTC. Its translation is CASSIELSYEQYF.

V is TRBV6-5 and J is TRBJ2-7; weak D call: TRBD1 (5 bases). The CDR3 is 14 amino acids. With 2 bases removed from V and 0 bases from J, the gap between germline ends came to 8 bases. Germline-derived CDR1 and CDR2 are MNHEY and SVGAGI. This CDR3 is CASSYQDTSYEQYF. The CDR3 DNA is TGTGCCAGCAGTTACCAGGACACCTCCTACGAGCAGTACTTC.

The CDR3 DNA is TGCGCCAGCAGCTTCCGGGAGGGCGGGAGGACGGGAGAGCAGTACTTC. It is translated as CASSFREGGRTGEQYF. V usage is TRBV5-1 and J usage is TRBJ2-7; TRBD2 aligns across 8 bases. From germline, CDR1 is SGHRS and CDR2 YFSETQ. Trimming at V came to 2 bases and at J to 7 bases, leaving 14 bases not matched to a gene. The CDR3 extends over 16 amino acids. The full variable domain, in which reference TRBV5-1 and TRBJ2-7 provide the parts outside the CDR3, is KAGVTQTPRYLIKTRGQQVTLSCSPISGHRSVSWYQQTPGQGLQFLFEYFSETQRNKGNFPGRFSGRQFSNSRSEMNVSTLELGDSALYLCASSFREGGRTGEQYFGPGTRLTVT.

V is TRBV15 and J is TRBJ2-7; 11 nucleotides match TRBD1. Germline CDR1 LNHNV, CDR2 YYDKDF (reference sequence). V dropped 5 bases and J dropped 6; count of bases not matched to a gene: 6. The CDR3 has 14 amino acids. The CDR3 bases are TGTGCCACCAGCGGGGACAGGGGGATCTCCGAGCAGTACTTC. It translates to CATSGDRGISEQYF.

This clone appeared a few times. The chain uses TRBV15 and TRBJ2-1; D unresolved. The CDR3 sequence is 15 residues long. CDR1 is LNHNV, CDR2 YYDKDF, per germline (reference sequence). V shed 4 bases and J shed 8 bases, with 18 bases lying between them. CDR3 DNA: TGTGCCACCAGCACCTCACCGAACTACCCTGATGAGCAGTTCTTC. It encodes CATSTSPNYPDEQFF.

V is TRBV5-6 and J is TRBJ2-3; 11 nucleotides match TRBD2. Per germline, CDR1 SGHDT and CDR2 YYEEEE. The CDR3 has 15 amino acids. Unmatched junction bases numbered 9, after V lost 4 bases and J lost 8 bases. The CDR3 spells CASSHWLAGGSTQYF. For the CDR3, the DNA is TGTGCCAGCAGCCATTGGCTAGCGGGAGGCTCTACGCAGTATTTT.